Listed here are 32 T cell receptor beta chains from one sample, sequenced in a study of blood T cell repertoires in COVID-19. TCRdb keeps only in-frame clones here, not all; method: immunoSEQ multiplex PCR. The sample holds about 170,000 clones, around four fifths seen once. Source material: peripheral blood. Receptors were obtained from an elderly woman with COVID-19, enrolled during active disease.

The chain links TRBV7-9 to TRBJ1-1; no definite D call. The CDR3 loop spans 12 amino acids. V was shortened by 5 bases and J by 10 bases, with 14 bases between the two germline ends. Germline assignment: CDR1 SEHNR and CDR2 FQNEAQ (reference sequence). The CDR3 loop is CASSLINRVAFF. The CDR3 bases are TGTGCCAGCAGCCTAATTAACCGGGTAGCTTTCTTT.

The CDR3 DNA is TGTGCCACCAGCAGGGGTAACAGGGATAGCTCCTACGAGCAGTACTTC. Its protein is CATSRGNRDSSYEQYF. This sequence joins TRBV15 and TRBJ2-7, with D tentatively TRBD1 (6 bases). From germline, CDR1 is LNHNV and CDR2 YYDKDF (reference sequence). Trimming removed 3 bases from V and 0 bases from J, with 15 bases in between. The CDR3 runs 16 residues.

This clone was counted only a few times. The rearrangement joins TRBV5-5 to TRBJ2-1, with a weak D call TRBD2 (7 bases). Germline V CDR1 and CDR2: SGHKS, YYEKEE (reference sequence). Trimming removed 6 bases from V and 15 bases from J, with 22 bases in between. The CDR3 is 13 residues long. Written as DNA, the CDR3 is TGTGCCAGCAACTCTTGGGGGGGCTCAAGGACGTTCTTC. Its translation is CASNSWGGSRTFF.

This clone has only one observation. V gene TRBV18 combines with J gene TRBJ2-2, with D possibly being TRBD2 (6 bases). Trimming pared 6 bases from V and 0 bases from J, leaving 11 bases between. Germline V CDR1 and CDR2: KGHSH, LQKENI. The CDR3 consists of 15 residues. The DNA of the CDR3 is TGTGCCAGCTCTTGGGGACTCCCGAACACCGGGGAGCTGTTTTTT. Its protein is CASSWGLPNTGELFF.

On this clone itself: Other DNA sequences in this sample translate to the same CDR3. The DNA for the CDR3 is TGTGCCAGTAGTATCTCGGATACGCAGTATTTT. The encoded protein is CASSISDTQYF. The chain combines TRBV19 with TRBJ2-3; no firm D call. The CDR3 has 11 residues. Germline assignment: CDR1 LNHDA and CDR2 SQIVND (reference sequence). Trimming left V 3 bases short and J 6 bases short, with 4 bases between.

The chain employs TRBV6-1 and TRBJ1-1; tentative D call: TRBD1 (5 bases). Trimming left V 1 base short and J 1 base short, with 7 bases between. Germline assignment: CDR1 MNHNS and CDR2 SASEGT. The CDR3 runs 14 residues. The CDR3 DNA reads TGTGCCAGCAGTGAAGGACAGCGGAACACTGAAGCTTTCTTT. This translates into CASSEGQRNTEAFF.

This chain links TRBV18 with TRBJ1-3; D ambiguous. Germline V lookup: CDR1 KGHSH, CDR2 LQKENI. The CDR3 runs 12 residues. The V end lost 2 bases, the J end lost 6 bases, and 5 bases lay between the germline ends. The CDR3 bases are TGTGCCAGCTCACCAGAGCAAAACACCATATATTTT. It yields the protein CASSPEQNTIYF.

The chain combines TRBV25-1 with TRBJ2-2; 7 bases match TRBD1. V shed 2 bases and J 4 bases; nucleotides not matched to a gene: 4. This CDR3 region has 15 residues. CDR1 is MGHDK and CDR2 is SYGVNS in the germline V gene. The CDR3 is CASSEKGAGTGELFF. The CDR3 DNA sequence: TGTGCCAGCAGTGAAAAGGGGGCTGGCACCGGGGAGCTGTTTTTT.

The DNA of the CDR3 is TGTGCCAGCTCACCGGCAGCACAGGCCCAAAACTATGGCTACACCTTC. Translating gives CASSPAAQAQNYGYTF. This chain uses TRBV18 with TRBJ1-2, with a weak D call TRBD1 (5 bases). Trimming left V 3 bases short and J 2 bases short, with 16 bases between. Per the germline V gene, CDR1 is KGHSH and CDR2 is LQKENI. This CDR3 is built from 16 residues.

The gene calls are TRBV7-9 and TRBJ1-2; 8 bases agree with TRBD1. The CDR3 is 14 residues long. Germline V CDR1 and CDR2: SEHNR, FQNEAQ (reference sequence). Unmatched junction bases numbered 2, after V lost 5 bases and J lost 0 bases. CDR3 protein: CASSLQGANYGYTF. CDR3 bases: TGTGCCAGCAGCCTACAGGGGGCTAACTATGGCTACACCTTC. Full variable domain (remainder filled in from reference TRBV7-9 and TRBJ1-2): DTGVSQNPRHKITKRGQNVTFRCDPISEHNRLYWYRQTLGQGPEFLTYFQNEAQLEKSRLLSDRFSAERPKGSFSTLEIQRTEQGDSAMYLCASSLQGANYGYTFGSGTRLTVV.

The CDR3 here is CATRREGKGSNQPQHF. As DNA, the CDR3 is TGTGCCACCCGGCGGGAAGGGAAGGGAAGCAATCAGCCCCAGCATTTT. The rearrangement links TRBV27 to TRBJ1-5; D gene unclear. The V and J ends lost 10 bases and 1 base respectively, with 20 bases between them. CDR3 length: 16 residues. Germline values: CDR1 MNHEY, CDR2 SMNVEV (reference sequence).

The CDR3 here is CASSSGQIYEQYF. As DNA, the CDR3 is TGTGCCAGCAGCTCCGGACAGATATACGAGCAGTACTTC. The chain employs TRBV28 and TRBJ2-7; D possibly corresponds to TRBD1 (6 bases). The CDR3 has 13 amino acids. Germline CDR1 is MDHEN and CDR2 is SYDVKM. V was shortened by 6 bases and J by 4 bases, with 13 bases between the two germline ends.

In DNA, the CDR3 is TGTGCCAGCAGCATCCCCGGCGGGAGACAAGAGACCCAGTACTTC. It is translated as CASSIPGGRQETQYF. The chain uses TRBV3-1 (or the pseudogene TRBV3-2) and TRBJ2-5; 7 nucleotides match TRBD2. CDR1 is LGHDT, CDR2 YNNKEL, per germline (reference sequence). CDR3 size: 15 residues. J lost 2 bases, V lost 5 bases, and 8 bases had no gene match.

A remark on this clone: The junction does not match germline at one end; this may be a read error. The chain combines TRBV3-1 (or the pseudogene TRBV3-2) with TRBJ2-4, with D perhaps matching TRBD2 (5 bases). Germline V gives CDR1 LGHDT, CDR2 YNNKEL (reference sequence). This CDR3 has 12 residues. This chain's CDR3 is CASSQGLASLHF. CDR3 sequence (DNA): TGTGCCAGCAGCCAAGGGCTAGCATCTCTGCACTTC.

The CDR3 DNA sequence: TGTGCCAGCAGCCCAGGCTGGGAGGGGAGCTACGAGCAGTACTTC. Protein: CASSPGWEGSYEQYF. The rearrangement links TRBV9 to TRBJ2-7; 7 positions agree with TRBD2. CDR3 length: 15 amino acids. V was pared by 4 bases and J by 3 bases, with 10 bases of the junction left unmatched. Germline V CDR1 and CDR2: SGDLS, YYNGEE.

Comments on this clone: Other DNA sequences within the sample encode an identical CDR3. The chain is built from TRBV3-1 (or the pseudogene TRBV3-2) and TRBJ1-1; D ambiguous. CDR1 is LGHDT and CDR2 is YNNKEL in the germline V gene (reference sequence). V gave up 3 bases and J gave up 3 bases, with 5 bases separating them. The CDR3 contains 12 residues. In DNA, the CDR3 is TGTGCCAGCAGCCAGTTAGACACTGAAGCTTTCTTT. Protein: CASSQLDTEAFF.

The chain joins TRBV3-1 (or the pseudogene TRBV3-2) to TRBJ2-7, with 13 bases lining up with TRBD2. The germline CDR1 and CDR2 sequences are LGHDT and YNNKEL (reference sequence). The V gene end was trimmed by 4 bases and the J gene end by 4 bases; junction bases not matched to a gene: 4. The CDR3 is 15 residues long. This CDR3 reads CASSPVTSGGYEQYF. The CDR3 nucleotides read TGTGCCAGCAGCCCAGTGACTAGCGGGGGGTACGAGCAGTACTTC.

V and J are TRBV21-1 and TRBJ1-3. TRBV21-1 is listed as a pseudogene. The CDR3 is 19 amino acids. The CDR3 bases are TGTGCCAGCAGCAAAGCTCGGCCCGTTACGGCGGGCTCTGGAAACACCATATATTTT. Translation: CASSKARPVTAGSGNTIYF.

The chain employs TRBV10-2 and TRBJ2-3; 7 bases fit TRBD2. The CDR3 length is 14 residues. Germline V CDR1 and CDR2: WSHSY, SAAADI. V shed 4 bases, J shed 4 bases, and the junction held 5 bases outside the gene matches. The CDR3 DNA reads as TGCGCCAGCAGTGTAGGGAGGGTCCCAGATACGCAGTATTTT. The encoded protein is CASSVGRVPDTQYF.

This rearrangement joins TRBV5-1 to TRBJ1-1; tentatively, D is TRBD1 (5 bases). Deletions cut 2 bases from V and 1 base from J, with 6 bases between. From germline, CDR1 is SGHRS and CDR2 YFSETQ. The CDR3 runs to 13 residues. CDR3 sequence reads: CASSFTGNTEAFF. In nucleotides, the CDR3 is TGCGCCAGCAGCTTTACAGGGAACACTGAAGCTTTCTTT. Using reference TRBV5-1 and TRBJ1-1 for the parts outside the CDR3, the full variable domain is KAGVTQTPRYLIKTRGQQVTLSCSPISGHRSVSWYQQTPGQGLQFLFEYFSETQRNKGNFPGRFSGRQFSNSRSEMNVSTLELGDSALYLCASSFTGNTEAFFGQGTRLTVV.

This chain connects TRBV2 to TRBJ1-5, with TRBD1 as a possible D gene (6 bases). The CDR3 consists of 16 residues. Germline V gene lookup returns CDR1 SNHLY and CDR2 FYNNEI. Trimming stripped 3 bases from V and 7 bases from J, with 19 bases between. The CDR3 here is CASSERLRGSGQPQHF. CDR3 in DNA: TGTGCCAGCAGTGAGCGGTTAAGGGGGTCTGGGCAGCCCCAGCATTTT.

The chain joins TRBV5-5 to TRBJ2-1; unclear D gene. The V gene's germline CDR1 is SGHKS and CDR2 YYEKEE (reference sequence). V was trimmed by 4 bases and J by 0 bases, leaving 14 bases between them. This CDR3 has 16 residues. The CDR3 region is CASSRTTASSYNEQFF. CDR3 DNA: TGTGCCAGCAGCCGTACGACCGCTAGCTCCTACAATGAGCAGTTCTTC.

The rearrangement joins TRBV18 to TRBJ1-1, with D maybe TRBD1 (5 bases). The CDR3 length is 15 residues. Trimming left V 5 bases short and J 1 base short, with 14 bases between. The germline CDR1 and CDR2 sequences are KGHSH and LQKENI. The CDR3 protein is CASSSETGGNTEAFF. DNA for the CDR3: TGTGCCAGCTCATCCGAAACCGGGGGGAACACTGAAGCTTTCTTT.

This chain links TRBV3-1 (or the pseudogene TRBV3-2) with TRBJ2-5, with 7 bases fitting TRBD1. The germline V gene has CDR1 LGHDT and CDR2 YNNKEL (reference sequence). V shed 4 bases, J shed 11 bases, and the junction held 7 bases outside the gene matches. The CDR3 has 12 residues. The CDR3 bases are TGTGCCAGCAGCCTATCGACAGGGCAACAGTACTTC. Translating gives CASSLSTGQQYF.

This clone was counted a single time. The V and J genes are TRBV4-1 and TRBJ2-1; no definite D call. Germline V gene lookup returns CDR1 MGHRA and CDR2 YSYEKL. The CDR3 has 13 amino acids. V was clipped by 1 base and J by 9 bases, with 10 bases between them. DNA for the CDR3: TGCGCCAGCAGCCAAGCGGGTCCTGCTGAGCAGTTCTTC. This sequence encodes CASSQAGPAEQFF.

J is TRBJ2-7 and V is TRBV28, with TRBD2 matching 12 bases. V lost 5 bases, J lost 1 base, and 0 bases stayed unmatched. The CDR3 length is 14 residues. CDR1 MDHEN and CDR2 SYDVKM come from the germline V gene. This CDR3 reads CASSGLAGSYEQYF. In nucleotides, the CDR3 is TGTGCCAGCAGTGGACTAGCGGGGTCCTACGAGCAGTACTTC.

J is TRBJ2-1 and V is TRBV27, with D possibly matching TRBD1 (5 bases). Germline V CDR1 and CDR2: MNHEY, SMNVEV (reference sequence). The CDR3 spans 13 residues. V was pared by 6 bases and J by 5 bases, with 11 bases between. CDR3 nucleotides: TGTGCCAGCAGATGGACACCTGACAATGAGCAGTTCTTC. Residues: CASRWTPDNEQFF.

This chain links TRBV7-9 with TRBJ2-1, with 9 bases matching TRBD2. J was trimmed by 7 bases and V by 1 base; bases with no gene match: 2. The CDR3 runs 14 residues. Germline V lookup: CDR1 SEHNR, CDR2 FQNEAQ (reference sequence). The CDR3 bases are TGTGCCAGCAGCTTAGTTAGCGGGAGTAATGAGCAGTTCTTC. Its translation is CASSLVSGSNEQFF. The entire variable domain, with the rest obtained from reference TRBV7-9 and TRBJ2-1, is as follows: DTGVSQNPRHKITKRGQNVTFRCDPISEHNRLYWYRQTLGQGPEFLTYFQNEAQLEKSRLLSDRFSAERPKGSFSTLEIQRTEQGDSAMYLCASSLVSGSNEQFFGPGTRLTVL.

This rearrangement joins TRBV7-6 to TRBJ2-2; 7 bases agree with TRBD2. J lost 6 bases, V lost 1 base, and 5 bases had no gene match. The CDR3 runs to 15 residues. The germline V gene has CDR1 SGHVS and CDR2 FNYEAQ. Written as DNA, the CDR3 is TGTGCCAGCAGCTTAGGACTAGCTAGCTCCGGGGAGCTGTTTTTT. It is translated as CASSLGLASSGELFF.

The chain carries TRBV6-5 and TRBJ2-2, with TRBD2 matching 7 bases. The germline gives CDR1 MNHEY, CDR2 SVGAGI. V shed 7 bases and J 4 bases; nucleotides not matched to a gene: 6. The CDR3 is made up of 14 amino acids. The CDR3 loop is CASKGLQFTGELFF. In DNA form, the CDR3 reads TGTGCCAGCAAGGGACTACAGTTCACCGGGGAGCTGTTTTTT.

This chain links TRBV24-1 with TRBJ2-4, with a tentative D call TRBD2 (5 bases). V lost 12 bases and J 5 bases, leaving 25 bases between the germline ends. This CDR3 is 16 amino acids long. The germline V gene encodes CDR1 KGHDR and CDR2 SFDVKD. Written as DNA, the CDR3 is TGTGCCGCCTTCTCCCCGGGGTCGCCAGTTCAAAACATTCAGTACTTC. This gives the protein CAAFSPGSPVQNIQYF.

CDR3 amino acids: CASSLVTGGTEAFF. Written as DNA, the CDR3 is TGTGCCAGCAGCTTGGTCACGGGGGGGACTGAAGCTTTCTTT. The chain carries TRBV5-4 and TRBJ1-1; TRBD1 might be the D (5 bases). Germline V gives CDR1 SGHNT, CDR2 YYREEE (reference sequence). The CDR3 sequence is 14 residues long. V lost 0 bases, J lost 5 bases, and 11 bases lay in between.